This TCR beta chain came from a study of early T cells in non-severe SARS-CoV-2 infection. Study-level background: Unsorted whole-blood RNA was sequenced in bulk, leaving chains unpaired. Study-wide results and limits: VDJdb-based annotation leaned toward anti-spike CD8 responses and missed private and CD4 specificities.

Each single cDNA molecule received a unique molecular identifier. MiXCR, run by TCRdb on the 5' RACE reads, gives a single entry per CDR3 protein. The sample yields around 82,000 distinct CDR3 sequences, roughly 12% seen once. Remarks on this clonotype: No antigen is known for it.

CDR1 is SQVTM, CDR2 ANQGSEA, per germline. The V and J ends lost 4 bases and 4 bases respectively, with 11 bases between them. This CDR3 region has 13 residues. The sequence was obtained from an adult who was a healthcare worker with PCR-confirmed SARS-CoV-2 infection or an uninfected control (not recorded which). Sequencing used whole blood. V and J are TRBV29-1 and TRBJ2-1, with D tentatively TRBD2 (6 bases). CDR3: CSVGISGYNEQFF. The CDR3 bases are TGCAGCGTTGGTATTAGCGGATACAATGAGCAGTTCTTC.